The present T cell receptor (beta chain) was sequenced within a study of regulatory T cells in long-lasting Graves disease. Through Arm-PCR of CDR3 regions and iRepertoire HTBI primers, TCR beta libraries were built. TCRdb ran MiXCR on the multiplex PCR reads and lists one entry per CDR3 protein. The sample lists hundreds of thousands of distinct CDR3 sequences, 15% to 20% occurring once. This clonotype has a handful of counts. Its antigen is undetermined. The CDR3 length is 15 residues. V was clipped by 3 bases and J by 0 bases, with 15 bases between them. Germline lookup yields CDR1 DFQATT and CDR2 SNEGSKA (reference sequence). Time point of the sample: newly diagnosed GD, antithyroid drugs for less than 3 months. Researchers made the TCR library from RNA that was extracted from PBMCs. Study results and caveats: Under persistent disease, TRBV28, TRBJ1-2 and TRBJ2-5 were used preferentially. The work looked only at peripheral blood and did not look at thyroid tissue.

The same data also contributed to another study, on T cells in Graves' hyperthyroidism and ophthalmopathy. That study adds: No progression to ophthalmopathy during 18 months of follow-up defined stable disease.

The material sequenced was peripheral blood mononuclear cells (PBMCs), taken at new diagnosis, from a patient treated with antithyroid drugs. The chain couples TRBV20-1 to TRBJ2-7, with D perhaps TRBD1 (6 bases). The sequence was obtained from a man between 18 and 35 years old with Graves disease. In nucleotides, the CDR3 is TGCAGTGCTAGTCTGGTTGGACAGAGCTCCTACGAGCAGTACTTC. This gives the protein CSASLVGQSSYEQYF.